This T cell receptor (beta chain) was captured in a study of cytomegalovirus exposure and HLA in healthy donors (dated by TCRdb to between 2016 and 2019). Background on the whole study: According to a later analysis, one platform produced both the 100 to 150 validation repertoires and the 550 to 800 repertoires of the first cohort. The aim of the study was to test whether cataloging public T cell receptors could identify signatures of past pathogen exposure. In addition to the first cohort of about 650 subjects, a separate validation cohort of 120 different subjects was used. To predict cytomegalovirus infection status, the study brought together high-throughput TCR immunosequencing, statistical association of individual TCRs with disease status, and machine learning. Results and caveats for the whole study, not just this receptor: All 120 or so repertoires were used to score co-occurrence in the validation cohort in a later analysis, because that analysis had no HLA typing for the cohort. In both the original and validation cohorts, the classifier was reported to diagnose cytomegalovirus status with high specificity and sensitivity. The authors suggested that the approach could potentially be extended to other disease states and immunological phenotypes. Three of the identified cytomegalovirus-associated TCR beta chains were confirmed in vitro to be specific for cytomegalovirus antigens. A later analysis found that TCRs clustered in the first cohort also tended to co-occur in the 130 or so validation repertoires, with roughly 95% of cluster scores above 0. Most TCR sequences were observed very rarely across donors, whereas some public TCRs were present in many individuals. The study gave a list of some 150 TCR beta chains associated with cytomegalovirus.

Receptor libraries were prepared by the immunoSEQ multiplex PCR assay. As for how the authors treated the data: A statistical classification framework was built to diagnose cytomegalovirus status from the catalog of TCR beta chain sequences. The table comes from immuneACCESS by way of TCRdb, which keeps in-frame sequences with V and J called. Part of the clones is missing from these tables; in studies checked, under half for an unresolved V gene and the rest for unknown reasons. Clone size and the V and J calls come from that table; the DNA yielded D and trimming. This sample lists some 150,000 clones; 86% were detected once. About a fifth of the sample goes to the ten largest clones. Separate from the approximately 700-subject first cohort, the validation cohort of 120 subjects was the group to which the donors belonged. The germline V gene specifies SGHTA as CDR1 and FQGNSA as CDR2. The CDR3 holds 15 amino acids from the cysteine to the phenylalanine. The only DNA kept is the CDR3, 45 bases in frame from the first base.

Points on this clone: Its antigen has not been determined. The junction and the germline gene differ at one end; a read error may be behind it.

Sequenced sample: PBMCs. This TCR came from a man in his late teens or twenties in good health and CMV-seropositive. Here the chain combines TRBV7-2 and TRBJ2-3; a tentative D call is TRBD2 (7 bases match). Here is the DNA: TGTGCCAGCAGCCTCGGGGGGCCCAGCAAAGATACGCAGTATTTT. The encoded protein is CASSLGGPSKDTQYF.